This passage covers 13 T cell receptor beta chains from one sample sequenced in a study of T cell responses to AZD1222 COVID-19 vaccine. Generated by immunoSEQ multiplex PCR, the TCRdb table keeps only in-frame clones and is missing some. The table lists roughly 150,000 clones, roughly 92% of them singletons. The sequencing here drew on peripheral blood, taken 28 days after the second AZD1222 dose. These TCRs come from an adult who received the AZD1222 COVID-19 vaccine.

V gene TRBV20-1 combines with J gene TRBJ2-5, with D perhaps TRBD2 (5 bases). CDR3 length equals 11 residues. The V gene lost 6 bases and the J gene lost 5 bases, with 10 bases spanning the gap. The germline V gene encodes CDR1 DFQATT and CDR2 SNEGSKA (reference sequence). As DNA, the CDR3 is TGCAGTGCCCCAGCGGAGGAGACCCAGTACTTC. Its protein product is CSAPAEETQYF.

CDR3 residues: CASSVGGHAEAFF. The DNA of the CDR3 is TGTGCCAGCAGCGTAGGTGGGCACGCTGAAGCTTTCTTT. The rearrangement links TRBV9 to TRBJ1-1; unclear D gene. From germline, CDR1 is SGDLS and CDR2 YYNGEE. The CDR3 extends over 13 amino acids. V was trimmed by 0 bases and J by 6 bases, leaving 9 bases between them.

The rearrangement links TRBV13 to TRBJ2-7; D call uncertain. Between the trimmed V and J ends, which lost 0 bases and 3 bases, there was a span of 12 bases. From germline, CDR1 is PRHDT and CDR2 FYEKMQ (reference sequence). CDR3 length equals 15 residues. The CDR3 reads CASSLGPGSNYEQYF. The CDR3 bases are TGTGCCAGCAGCTTAGGGCCCGGCAGTAACTACGAGCAGTACTTC.

V is TRBV27 and J is TRBJ1-4, with 9 bases matching TRBD1. Per germline, CDR1 MNHEY and CDR2 SMNVEV (reference sequence). The ends lost 4 bases at V and 5 bases at J; junction bases unmatched: 2. This CDR3 region has 14 residues. The CDR3 here is CASSWGQGNEKLFF. The DNA for the CDR3 is TGTGCCAGCAGTTGGGGACAGGGAAATGAAAAACTGTTTTTT.

The V and J genes are TRBV2 and TRBJ1-2, with D perhaps matching TRBD1 (6 bases). This CDR3 contains 13 residues. V was shortened by 1 base and J by 8 bases, with 11 bases between the two germline ends. From germline, CDR1 is SNHLY and CDR2 FYNNEI. The CDR3 DNA follows: TGTGCCAGCAGTGAAGGGCAGGGGATCGGCTACACCTTC. Translation gives CASSEGQGIGYTF.

This chain connects TRBV6-6 to TRBJ2-7; tentatively, D is TRBD1 (6 bases). The V gene's germline CDR1 is MNHNY and CDR2 SVGAGI (reference sequence). V was trimmed by 4 bases and J by 4 bases, leaving 11 bases between them. CDR3 length: 13 residues. The CDR3 loop is CASSSRGRYEQYF. The CDR3 bases are TGTGCCAGCAGTTCCAGGGGCCGGTACGAGCAGTACTTC.

This chain uses TRBV6-5 with TRBJ2-5; possibly TRBD1 for D (5 bases). Germline V gene sequence: CDR1 MNHEY, CDR2 SVGAGI. The CDR3 is made up of 13 amino acids. V lost 5 bases and J 1 base, leaving 8 bases between the germline ends. The CDR3 nucleotides read TGTGCCAGCAGTCGGACAAGCCAAGAGACCCAGTACTTC. This sequence encodes CASSRTSQETQYF.

V and J are TRBV7-2 and TRBJ1-1, with D possibly TRBD1 on 6 matching bases. This CDR3 spans 16 amino acids. V lost 5 bases, J lost 5 bases, and 21 bases lay in between. Looked up from germline, CDR1 is SGHTA and CDR2 is FQGNSA. This CDR3 reads CASSRMDMGAETEAFF. CDR3 sequence (DNA): TGTGCCAGCAGCCGCATGGACATGGGGGCGGAAACTGAAGCTTTCTTT. The full variable domain, in which reference TRBV7-2 and TRBJ1-1 provide the parts outside the CDR3, is GAGVSQSPSNKVTEKGKDVELRCDPISGHTALYWYRQSLGQGLEFLIYFQGNSAPDKSGLPSDRFSAERTGGSVSTLTIQRTQQEDSAVYLCASSRMDMGAETEAFFGQGTRLTVV.

The chain recombines TRBV2 with TRBJ2-5; 10 bases line up with TRBD2. The V gene end was trimmed by 5 bases and the J gene end by 3 bases; junction bases not matched to a gene: 6. The CDR3 runs 15 residues. Germline V CDR1 and CDR2: SNHLY, FYNNEI. The CDR3 nucleotides are TGTGCCAGCAGTCGACTAGCGGGCGTTAAAGAGACCCAGTACTTC. Amino acid sequence: CASSRLAGVKETQYF.

J is TRBJ1-2 and V is TRBV19; tentatively, D is TRBD1 (5 bases). V lost 8 bases and J 4 bases, leaving 14 bases between the germline ends. The CDR3 loop spans 13 amino acids. Germline V CDR1 and CDR2: LNHDA, SQIVND (reference sequence). The chain's CDR3 is CASREGPGYGYTF. In nucleotides, the CDR3 is TGTGCCAGTCGGGAGGGGCCGGGCTATGGCTACACCTTC.

The CDR3 sequence is CASSSYRGGVAFF. CDR3 coding DNA: TGTGCCAGCAGTTCCTACAGGGGCGGGGTAGCTTTCTTT. The V gene is TRBV6-5, the J gene TRBJ1-1, with TRBD1 identical over 7 bases. Germline assignment: CDR1 MNHEY and CDR2 SVGAGI. This CDR3 is 13 amino acids long. V lost 4 bases, J lost 10 bases, and 9 bases stayed unmatched.

The chain is built from TRBV7-9 and TRBJ1-2; TRBD1 matches at 7 bases. V gave up 5 bases and J gave up 13 bases; unmatched junction bases: 4. Looked up from germline, CDR1 is SEHNR and CDR2 is FQNEAQ (reference sequence). This CDR3 contains 10 residues. CDR3 nucleotide sequence: TGTGCCAGCAGCCCAGGGGGAGTCACCTTC. Its protein product is CASSPGGVTF.

The chain combines TRBV5-5 with TRBJ1-2; 8 bases line up with TRBD1. There are 15 residues in the CDR3. Trimming at V came to 2 bases and at J to 4 bases, leaving 7 bases not matched to a gene. Germline V gene sequence: CDR1 SGHKS, CDR2 YYEKEE (reference sequence). CDR3 loop: CASSFLPTGAYGYTF. The CDR3 DNA follows: TGTGCCAGCAGCTTCCTGCCGACAGGGGCCTATGGCTACACCTTC. Drawing the rest from reference TRBV5-5 and TRBJ1-2, the complete variable domain is DAGVTQSPTHLIKTRGQQVTLRCSPISGHKSVSWYQQVLGQGPQFIFQYYEKEERGRGNFPDRFSARQFPNYSSELNVNALLLGDSALYLCASSFLPTGAYGYTFGSGTRLTVV.